This entry describes one TCR beta chain. Its antigen remains unidentified. These data are taken from a study of graft-versus-host responses after intestinal transplantation. Only in-frame clones appear in the TCRdb table, and some are missing; sequencing was by immunoSEQ multiplex PCR. This repertoire shows around 70,000 clones, more than 70% found once; its top ten account for just under 2.5%. The CDR3 runs 19 residues. Source: unstimulated CD8+ T cells sorted from spleen or lymph node cells, taken before intestinal transplant. The chain couples TRBV21-1 to TRBJ1-6. TRBV21-1 is a pseudogene segment. This clonotype originated in a human donor who received an intestinal transplant. CDR3 nucleotides: TGTGCCAGCAGCTGTCCCAAAGGAGGGCGCCGCTCCTATAATTCACCCCTCCACTTT. This encodes CASSCPKGGRRSYNSPLHF.